This TCR beta chain derives from a study of graft-versus-host responses after intestinal transplantation. About the study: Every recipient had anti-thymocyte globulin induction and 2 to 4 years of tacrolimus plus steroids.

Notes on the study in general: Recipient marrow showed GvH clones, some seen first in ileum or blood. Allografts of patients with graft-donor T cell macrochimerism showed high graft-versus-host to host-versus-graft clone ratios.

CDR3 length equals 13 residues. From germline, CDR1 is SGHTA and CDR2 FQGNSA. Trimming shortened V by 1 base and J by 7 bases, and 5 bases separated the two germline ends. Method: immunoSEQ multiplex PCR; TCRdb's copy keeps in-frame clones and lacks some. The top ten clones hold more than 0.9% of a sample with roughly 110,000 clones, about 92% of them seen once. With regard to this clone: What it binds is unknown.

The gene calls are TRBV7-2 and TRBJ1-6; no firm D call. The sequence came from a human donor who was the organ donor for an intestinal transplant. The sequencing used unstimulated CD8+ T cells sorted from spleen or lymph node cells, collected before transplant. The CDR3 DNA is TGTGCCAGCAGCTTAGGACTAAATTCACCCCTCCACTTT. The encoded protein is CASSLGLNSPLHF.